A selection of T cell receptor beta chains follows, all from one sample in a study of identical twins. TCRdb called the 5' RACE reads again in MiXCR, with one record for every CDR3 protein. The data contain 450,000 to 500,000 distinct CDR3 sequences, over 11% of them singletons. The same specimen was also included in a second study, on yellow fever vaccine responses in identical twins.

Sequencing was performed on CD4+ T cells sorted from blood. The source of these receptors is a woman aged 18 to 35 in good health. Each CDR3 is given with its conserved first and last residue. The D gene is left open where the match is weak. A row's size may be missing; if present it is once, few, many or a size class.

abundance	v_gene	j_gene	len	d_gene	CDR3nt	CDR3aa
-	TRBV10-3	TRBJ2-3	14	-	TGTGCCATCAGTGAGATCCACCTCACAGATACGCAGTATTTT	CAISEIHLTDTQYF
few	TRBV9	TRBJ2-5	14	-	TGTGCCAGCAGCGTAGCGGGCGGGCAAGAGACCCAGTACTTC	CASSVAGGQETQYF
few	TRBV5-5	TRBJ2-3	17	TRBD2	TGTGCCAGCAGCTTAATCCGGGCGGGGGGGATCACAGATACGCAGTATTTT	CASSLIRAGGITDTQYF
few	TRBV2	TRBJ1-5	13	TRBD1	TGTGCCAGCGGCGACAGGGGCAATCAGCCCCAGCATTTT	CASGDRGNQPQHF
few	TRBV6-1	TRBJ2-7	18	TRBD2	TGTGCCAGCAGCCCCCGAGGACTAGCGGGAGAAGGTCTATACGAGCAGTACTTC	CASSPRGLAGEGLYEQYF
many	TRBV6-5	TRBJ2-7	14	-	TGTGCCAGCAGTTACGGCCAGGGAACCTACGAGCAGTACTTC	CASSYGQGTYEQYF
-	TRBV7-2	TRBJ2-7	14	-	TGTGCCAGCAGCGGAAGGGACGGTCTCTACGAGCAGTACTTC	CASSGRDGLYEQYF
few	TRBV3-1	TRBJ2-5	12	-	TGTGCCAGCAGGACAGTCGGAGGGACCCAGTACTTC	CASRTVGGTQYF
many	TRBV12-3/TRBV12-4	TRBJ2-1	16	-	TGTGCCAGCAGTTTAAAGGGGACACTGAATCGGAATGAGCAGTTCTTC	CASSLKGTLNRNEQFF
few	TRBV5-6	TRBJ2-3	15	-	TGTGCCAGCAGCTTCTTAGCACGGTCTACAGATACGCAGTATTTT	CASSFLARSTDTQYF
-	TRBV27	TRBJ2-7	16	TRBD2	TGTGCCAGCATGGTAATAGCGGGGCCCCGTGGCTACGAGCAGTACTTC	CASMVIAGPRGYEQYF
few	TRBV12-3/TRBV12-4	TRBJ2-5	15	-	TGTGCCAGCAGTTTATACCTAGCTGCTAGAGAGACCCAGTACTTC	CASSLYLAARETQYF
few	TRBV20-1	TRBJ2-3	14	TRBD2	TGCAGTGCGGGGGGGAGCGGGAGTGGAGATACGCAGTATTTT	CSAGGSGSGDTQYF
many	TRBV7-9	TRBJ2-1	15	TRBD1	TGTGCCAGCAGCTCTCGCAGACAGGGGGTAAATGAGCAGTTCTTC	CASSSRRQGVNEQFF
many	TRBV29-1	TRBJ2-7	12	-	TGCAGCGCCAGGGATAGACTCTTGGAGCAGTACTTC	CSARDRLLEQYF
-	TRBV7-8	TRBJ2-5	14	-	TGTGCCAGCAGCTTAGGATATCGCCAAGAGACCCAGTACTTC	CASSLGYRQETQYF
few	TRBV21-1	TRBJ2-1	16	-	TGTGCCAGCAGCAATAGTAAGGGTCTCTCCTACAATGAGCAGTTCTTC	CASSNSKGLSYNEQFF
-	TRBV3-1	TRBJ2-2	14	-	TGTGCCAGCAGTTTAGGGTCGTGGATCGGGGAGCTGTTTTTT	CASSLGSWIGELFF
-	TRBV28	TRBJ2-5	14	-	TGTGCCAGCAGTTTATGGGGGGGCGCGGAGACCCAGTACTTC	CASSLWGGAETQYF
few	TRBV12-3/TRBV12-4	TRBJ2-7	15	TRBD2	TGTGCCAGCAGTTTAGGCCTAGCGGGATTACACGAGCAGTACTTC	CASSLGLAGLHEQYF
few	TRBV6-2/TRBV6-3	TRBJ2-3	14	-	TGTGCCAGCAGTTTCTCCAGAAGCACAGATACGCAGTATTTT	CASSFSRSTDTQYF
many	TRBV6-2/TRBV6-3	TRBJ2-7	15	-	TGTGCCAGCAGTGCTCTCCAGGTGGGATTGTACGAGCAGTACTTC	CASSALQVGLYEQYF
-	TRBV12-3/TRBV12-4	TRBJ2-7	15	TRBD1	TGTGCCAGCAGTTTCCGGGACAGGGGCGCGACCGAGCAGTACTTC	CASSFRDRGATEQYF
-	TRBV6-1	TRBJ2-2	15	-	TGTGCCAGCACTAAGAATAACGCGAACACCGGGGAGCTGTTTTTT	CASTKNNANTGELFF
-	TRBV6-5	TRBJ2-3	15	-	TGTGCCAGCAGTTCCCACTATAGCCGAGCAGATACGCAGTATTTT	CASSSHYSRADTQYF
few	TRBV7-2	TRBJ2-3	16	-	TGTGCCAGCAGCTTAGCGTTGAGGGATCGCAGAGATACGCAGTATTTT	CASSLALRDRRDTQYF
-	TRBV2	TRBJ1-6	14	-	TGTGCCAGCAGTGAATCGGGTCACCCTTCACCCCTCCACTTT	CASSESGHPSPLHF
-	TRBV6-1	TRBJ2-7	15	-	TGTGCCAGCAGGCCCCTTACAGGGCCCACCTACGAGCAGTACTTC	CASRPLTGPTYEQYF
-	TRBV4-3	TRBJ2-5	13	-	TGCGCCAGCAGCCAAGATCTTTTTGAGACCCAGTACTTC	CASSQDLFETQYF
-	TRBV29-1	TRBJ2-3	12	-	TGCAGCGTTGAACTCCGCACAGATACGCAGTATTTT	CSVELRTDTQYF
few	TRBV29-1	TRBJ2-1	17	-	TGCAGCGCCCACATAGGATCGGGGGCGAGCTCCTACAATGAGCAGTTCTTC	CSAHIGSGASSYNEQFF
few	TRBV25-1	TRBJ1-2	12	-	TGTGCCAGCAGAGAGGGGTTGATTGGCTACACCTTC	CASREGLIGYTF
-	TRBV4-2	TRBJ2-1	15	TRBD1	TGTGCCAGCACCATAGGCGGACAGGGGGGTAATGAGCAGTTCTTC	CASTIGGQGGNEQFF
-	TRBV10-3	TRBJ2-5	15	TRBD1	TGTGCCGGTAGTGGGGGCAGGGGGCCCCAAGAGACCCAGTACTTC	CAGSGGRGPQETQYF